This T cell receptor beta chain was found in a study of T cell responses to AZD1222 COVID-19 vaccine. Only in-frame clones appear in the TCRdb table, and some are missing; sequencing was by immunoSEQ multiplex PCR. The table lists 150,000 or so clones, roughly nine tenths of them singletons. The trim removed 5 bases at V and 10 bases at J, leaving 10 bases unmatched. Per the germline V gene, CDR1 is SGHVS and CDR2 is FQNEAQ. The CDR3 loop spans 14 amino acids. This clone showed up just a few times. No antigen is known for it. Whether given at about 4 or about 12 weeks, second doses were pooled. Study outcomes and limitations: Clonal diversity was possibly underestimated, and the donors were mostly white British, with more females. Regions 160-218 and 743-854 dominated among vaccine-associated CD4 TCRs spanning spike. Among those given AZD1222, only 6 or 7 were seropositive at baseline.

The sequence came from an adult who received the AZD1222 COVID-19 vaccine. The sequencing used peripheral blood, collected 28 days after the second AZD1222 dose. This chain links TRBV7-8 with TRBJ2-1, with 8 bases lining up with TRBD2. The CDR3 spells CASSPRGAGGEQFF. In DNA form, the CDR3 reads TGTGCCAGCAGCCCGCGGGGGGCCGGAGGGGAGCAGTTCTTC. The whole variable domain, remainder taken from reference TRBV7-8 and TRBJ2-1, is GAGVSQSPRYKVAKRGQDVALRCDPISGHVSLFWYQQALGQGPEFLTYFQNEAQLDKSGLPSDRFFAERPEGSVSTLKIQRTQQEDSAVYLCASSPRGAGGEQFFGPGTRLTVL.